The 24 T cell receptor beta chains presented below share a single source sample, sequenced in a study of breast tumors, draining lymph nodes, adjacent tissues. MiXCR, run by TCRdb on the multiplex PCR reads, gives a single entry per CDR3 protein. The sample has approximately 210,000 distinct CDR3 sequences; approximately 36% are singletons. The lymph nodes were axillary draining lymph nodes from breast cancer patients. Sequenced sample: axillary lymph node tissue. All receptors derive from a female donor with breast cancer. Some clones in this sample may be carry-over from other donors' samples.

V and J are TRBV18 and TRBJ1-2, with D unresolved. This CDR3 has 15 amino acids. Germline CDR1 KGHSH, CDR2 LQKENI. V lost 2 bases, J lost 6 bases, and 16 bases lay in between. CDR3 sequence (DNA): TGTGCCAGCTCACCAAGAGACGTCGCTCCAGATGGCTACACCTTC. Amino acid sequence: CASSPRDVAPDGYTF.

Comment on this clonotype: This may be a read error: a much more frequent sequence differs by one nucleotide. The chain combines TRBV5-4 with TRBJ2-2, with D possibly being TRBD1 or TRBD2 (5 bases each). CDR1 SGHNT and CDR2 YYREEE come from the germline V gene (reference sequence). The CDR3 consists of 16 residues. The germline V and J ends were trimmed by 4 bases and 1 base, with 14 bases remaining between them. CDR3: CASSMGPAQNTGELFF. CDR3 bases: TGTGCCAGCAGCATGGGACCGGCACAGAACACCGGGGAGCTGTTTTTT. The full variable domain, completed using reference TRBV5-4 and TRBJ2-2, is ETGVTQSPTHLIKTRGQQVTLRCSSQSGHNTVSWYQQALGQGPQFIFQYYREEENGRGNFPPRFSGLQFPNYSSELNVNALELDDSALYLCASSMGPAQNTGELFFGEGSRLTVL.

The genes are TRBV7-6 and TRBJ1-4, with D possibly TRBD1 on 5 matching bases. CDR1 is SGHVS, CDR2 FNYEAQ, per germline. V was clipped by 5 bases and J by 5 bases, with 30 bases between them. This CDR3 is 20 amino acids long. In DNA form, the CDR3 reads TGTGCCAGCAGCCTTTCGGGACTAGCGTCTCGGAGGATCAGAAATGAAAAACTGTTTTTT. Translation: CASSLSGLASRRIRNEKLFF. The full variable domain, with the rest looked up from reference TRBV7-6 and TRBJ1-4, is GAGVSQSPRYKVTKRGQDVALRCDPISGHVSLYWYRQALGQGPEFLTYFNYEAQQDKSGLPNDRFSAERPEGSISTLTIQRTEQRDSAMYRCASSLSGLASRRIRNEKLFFGSGTQLSVL.

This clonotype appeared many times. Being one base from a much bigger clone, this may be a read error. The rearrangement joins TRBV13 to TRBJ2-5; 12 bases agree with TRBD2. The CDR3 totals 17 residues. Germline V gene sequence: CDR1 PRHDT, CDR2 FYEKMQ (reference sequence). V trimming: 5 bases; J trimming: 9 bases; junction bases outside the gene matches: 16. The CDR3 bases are TGTGCCAGCAGCCGACTGACTAGCGGGGGCGTCATCATGTCCCAGTACTTC. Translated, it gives CASSRLTSGGVIMSQYF.

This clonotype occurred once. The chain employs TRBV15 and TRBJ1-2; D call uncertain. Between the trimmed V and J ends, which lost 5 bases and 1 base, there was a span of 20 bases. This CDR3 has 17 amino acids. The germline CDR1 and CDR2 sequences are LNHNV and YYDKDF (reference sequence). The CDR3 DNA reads TGTGCCACCAGCCCGGAGGAGAGGGAAAAGAATAACTATGGCTACACCTTC. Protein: CATSPEEREKNNYGYTF.

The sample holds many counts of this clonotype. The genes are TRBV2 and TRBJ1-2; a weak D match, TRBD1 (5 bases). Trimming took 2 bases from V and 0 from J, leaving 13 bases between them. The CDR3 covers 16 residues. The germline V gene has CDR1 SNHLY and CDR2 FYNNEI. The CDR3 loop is CASSETGVTPNYGYTF. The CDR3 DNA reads TGTGCCAGCAGTGAAACAGGAGTGACTCCTAACTATGGCTACACCTTC.

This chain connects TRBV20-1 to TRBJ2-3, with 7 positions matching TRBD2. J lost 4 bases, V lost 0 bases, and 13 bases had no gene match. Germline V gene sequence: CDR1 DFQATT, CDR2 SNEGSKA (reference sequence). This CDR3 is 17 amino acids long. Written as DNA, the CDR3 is TGCAGTGCTAGAGATACAAGCGGGGTCCGACCCCCAGATACGCAGTATTTT. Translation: CSARDTSGVRPPDTQYF.

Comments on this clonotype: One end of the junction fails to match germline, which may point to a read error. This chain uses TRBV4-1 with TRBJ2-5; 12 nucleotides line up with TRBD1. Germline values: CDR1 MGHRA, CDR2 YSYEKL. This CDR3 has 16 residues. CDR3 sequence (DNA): TGTGCCAGCAGCCAAGATCTGGGACAGGGGGCTGAGACCCAGTACTTC. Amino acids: CASSQDLGQGAETQYF.

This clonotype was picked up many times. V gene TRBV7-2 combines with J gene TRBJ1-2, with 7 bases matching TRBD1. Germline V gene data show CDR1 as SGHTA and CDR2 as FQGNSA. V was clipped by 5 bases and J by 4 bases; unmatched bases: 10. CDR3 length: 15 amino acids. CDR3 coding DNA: TGTGCCAGCAGCCCTCAACAGGGGACTTCCTATGGCTACACCTTC. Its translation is CASSPQQGTSYGYTF.

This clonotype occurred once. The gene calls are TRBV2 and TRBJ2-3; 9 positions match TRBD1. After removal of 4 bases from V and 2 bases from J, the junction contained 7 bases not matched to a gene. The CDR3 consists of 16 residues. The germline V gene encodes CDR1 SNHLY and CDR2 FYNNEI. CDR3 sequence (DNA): TGTGCCAGCAGTGTTAGGGGACAGGGTCTCACAGATACGCAGTATTTT. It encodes CASSVRGQGLTDTQYF.

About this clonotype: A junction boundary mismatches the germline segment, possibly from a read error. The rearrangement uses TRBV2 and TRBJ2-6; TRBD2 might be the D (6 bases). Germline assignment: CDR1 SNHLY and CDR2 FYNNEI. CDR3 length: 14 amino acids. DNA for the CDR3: TGTGCCACCAGGGACGGGACTGGAGCCAACGTCCTGTCTTTC. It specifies CATRDGTGANVLSF.

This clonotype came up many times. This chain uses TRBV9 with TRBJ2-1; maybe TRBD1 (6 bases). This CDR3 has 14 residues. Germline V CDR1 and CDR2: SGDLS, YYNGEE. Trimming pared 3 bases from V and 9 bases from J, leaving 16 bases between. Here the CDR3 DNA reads TGTGCCAGCAGCGCCATTCAGGGGAACAGTGAGCAGTTCTTC. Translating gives CASSAIQGNSEQFF.

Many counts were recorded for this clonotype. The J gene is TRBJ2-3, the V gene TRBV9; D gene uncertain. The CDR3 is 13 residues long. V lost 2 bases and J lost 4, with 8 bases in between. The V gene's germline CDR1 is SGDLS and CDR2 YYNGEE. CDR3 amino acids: CASSVDRADTQYF. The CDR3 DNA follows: TGTGCCAGCAGCGTCGATAGGGCAGATACGCAGTATTTT. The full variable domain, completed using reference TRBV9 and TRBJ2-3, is DSGVTQTPKHLITATGQRVTLRCSPRSGDLSVYWYQQSLDQGLQFLIQYYNGEERAKGNILERFSAQQFPDLHSELNLSSLELGDSALYFCASSVDRADTQYFGPGTRLTVL.

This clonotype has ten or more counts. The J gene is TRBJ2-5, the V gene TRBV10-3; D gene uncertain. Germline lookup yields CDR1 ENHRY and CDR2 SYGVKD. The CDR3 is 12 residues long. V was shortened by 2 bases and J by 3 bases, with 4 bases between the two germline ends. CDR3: CAISETEETQYF. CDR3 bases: TGTGCCATCAGTGAGACGGAAGAGACCCAGTACTTC.

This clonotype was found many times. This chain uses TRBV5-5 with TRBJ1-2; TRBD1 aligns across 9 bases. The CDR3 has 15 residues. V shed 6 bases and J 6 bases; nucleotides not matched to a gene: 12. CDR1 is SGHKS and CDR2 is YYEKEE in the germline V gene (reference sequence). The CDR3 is CASIRDRVRFHGYTF. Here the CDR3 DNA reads TGTGCCAGCATCAGGGACAGGGTTAGATTCCATGGCTACACCTTC.

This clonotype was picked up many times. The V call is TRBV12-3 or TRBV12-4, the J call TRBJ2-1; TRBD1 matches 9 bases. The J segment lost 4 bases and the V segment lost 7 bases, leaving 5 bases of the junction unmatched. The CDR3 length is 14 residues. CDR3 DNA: TGTGCCAGCACAACAGGGGGCTTTTACAATGAGCAGTTCTTC. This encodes CASTTGGFYNEQFF.

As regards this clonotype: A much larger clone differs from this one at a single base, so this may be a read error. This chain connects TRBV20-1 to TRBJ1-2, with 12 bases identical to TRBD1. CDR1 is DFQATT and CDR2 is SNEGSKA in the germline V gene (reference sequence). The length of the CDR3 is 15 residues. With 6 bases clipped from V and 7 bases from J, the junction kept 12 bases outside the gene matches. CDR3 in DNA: TGCAGTGCCCCGGGACAGGGGGCGTTAGCCGGTGGCTACACCTTC. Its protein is CSAPGQGALAGGYTF.

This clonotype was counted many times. CDR3 sequence (DNA): TGCAGTGCTCCGACAGGGGTTAATGAAAAACTGTTTTTT. Protein: CSAPTGVNEKLFF. This chain connects TRBV20-1 to TRBJ1-4; the match to TRBD1 covers 8 bases. This CDR3 comprises 13 residues. V lost 5 bases to trimming and J lost 4 bases; unmatched junction nucleotides: 3. Germline V lookup: CDR1 DFQATT, CDR2 SNEGSKA (reference sequence).

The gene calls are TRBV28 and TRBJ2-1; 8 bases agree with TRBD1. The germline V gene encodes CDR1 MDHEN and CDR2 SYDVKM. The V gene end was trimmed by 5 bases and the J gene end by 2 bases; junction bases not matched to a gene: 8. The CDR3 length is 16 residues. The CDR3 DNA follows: TGTGCCAGCAGTGCACCCGGGACAGGACCCTACAATGAGCAGTTCTTC. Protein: CASSAPGTGPYNEQFF.

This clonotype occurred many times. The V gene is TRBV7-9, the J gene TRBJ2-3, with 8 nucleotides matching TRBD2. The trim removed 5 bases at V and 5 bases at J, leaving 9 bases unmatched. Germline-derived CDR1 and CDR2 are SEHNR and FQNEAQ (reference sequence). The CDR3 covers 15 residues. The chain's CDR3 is CASSERPSGLDTQYF. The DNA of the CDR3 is TGTGCCAGCAGCGAGAGGCCTAGCGGGTTAGATACGCAGTATTTT.

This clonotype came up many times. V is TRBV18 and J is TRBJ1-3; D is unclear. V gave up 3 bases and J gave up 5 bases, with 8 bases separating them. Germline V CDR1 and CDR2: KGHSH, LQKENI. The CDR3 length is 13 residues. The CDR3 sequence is CASSPLIRNTIYF. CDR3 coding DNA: TGTGCCAGCTCACCTTTAATCCGAAACACCATATATTTT.

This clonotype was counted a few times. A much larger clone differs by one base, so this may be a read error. Here the CDR3 reads CASSQTIPGSGGANVLTF. CDR3 in DNA: TGTGCCAGCAGTCAAACGATCCCCGGCTCAGGTGGGGCCAACGTCCTGACTTTC. The chain couples TRBV6-1 to TRBJ2-6, with D uncertain. This CDR3 comprises 18 residues. Deletions cut 5 bases from V and 3 bases from J, with 20 bases between. The germline V gene has CDR1 MNHNS and CDR2 SASEGT.

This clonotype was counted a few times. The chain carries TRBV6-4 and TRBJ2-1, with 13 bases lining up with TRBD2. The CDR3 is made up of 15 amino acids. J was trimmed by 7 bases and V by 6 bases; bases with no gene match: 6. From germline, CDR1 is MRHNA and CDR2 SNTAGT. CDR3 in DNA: TGTGCCAGCAGACCGACTAGCGGGGGGAGTAATGAGCAGTTCTTC. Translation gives CASRPTSGGSNEQFF.

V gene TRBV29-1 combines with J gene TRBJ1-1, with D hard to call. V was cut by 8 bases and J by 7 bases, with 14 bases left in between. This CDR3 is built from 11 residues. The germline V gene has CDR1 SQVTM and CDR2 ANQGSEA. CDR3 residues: CSTRGRDEAFF. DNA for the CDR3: TGCAGCACCCGAGGACGGGATGAAGCTTTCTTT.